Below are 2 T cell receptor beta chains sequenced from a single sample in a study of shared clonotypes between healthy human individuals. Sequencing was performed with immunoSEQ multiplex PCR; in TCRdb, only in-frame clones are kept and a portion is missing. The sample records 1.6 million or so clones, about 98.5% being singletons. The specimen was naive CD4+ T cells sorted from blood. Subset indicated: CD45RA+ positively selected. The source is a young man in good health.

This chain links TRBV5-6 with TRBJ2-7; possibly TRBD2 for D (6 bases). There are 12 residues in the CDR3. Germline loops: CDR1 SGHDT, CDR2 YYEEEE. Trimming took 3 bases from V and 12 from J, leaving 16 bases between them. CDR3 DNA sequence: TGTGCCAGCAGCTGGGGCGGGGAGAGGTTGTACTTC. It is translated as CASSWGGERLYF.

DNA for the CDR3: TGTGCCAGCAGCTTAGGTCCCTTCGGCAACGAGCAGTACTTC. Protein product: CASSLGPFGNEQYF. The V and J genes are TRBV7-3 and TRBJ2-7; D unresolved. The CDR3 has 14 amino acids. Per the germline V gene, CDR1 is SGHTA and CDR2 is FQGTGA. Trimming took off 2 bases at V and 5 bases at J, with 13 bases between the two ends.